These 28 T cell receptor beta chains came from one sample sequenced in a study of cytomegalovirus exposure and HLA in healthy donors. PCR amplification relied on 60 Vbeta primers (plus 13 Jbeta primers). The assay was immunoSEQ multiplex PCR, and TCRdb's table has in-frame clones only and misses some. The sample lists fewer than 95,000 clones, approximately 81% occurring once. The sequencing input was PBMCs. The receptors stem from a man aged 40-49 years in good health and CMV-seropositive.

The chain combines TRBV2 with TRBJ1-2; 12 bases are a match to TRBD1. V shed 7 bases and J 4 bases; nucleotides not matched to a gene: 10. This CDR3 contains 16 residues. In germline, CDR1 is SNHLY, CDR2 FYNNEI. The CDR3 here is CASISGQGASGYGYTF. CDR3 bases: TGTGCCAGCATCTCGGGACAGGGGGCATCAGGCTATGGCTACACCTTC.

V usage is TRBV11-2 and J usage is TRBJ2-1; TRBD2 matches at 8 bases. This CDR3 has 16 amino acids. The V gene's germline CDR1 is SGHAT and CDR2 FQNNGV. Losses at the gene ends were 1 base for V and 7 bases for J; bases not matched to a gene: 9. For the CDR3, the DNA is TGTGCCAGCAGCTTAGTCGGCGGGAGGCGACGGAATGAGCAGTTCTTC. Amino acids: CASSLVGGRRRNEQFF. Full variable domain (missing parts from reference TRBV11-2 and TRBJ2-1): EAGVAQSPRYKIIEKRQSVAFWCNPISGHATLYWYQQILGQGPKLLIQFQNNGVVDDSQLPKDRFSAERLKGVDSTLKIQPAKLEDSAVYLCASSLVGGRRRNEQFFGPGTRLTVL.

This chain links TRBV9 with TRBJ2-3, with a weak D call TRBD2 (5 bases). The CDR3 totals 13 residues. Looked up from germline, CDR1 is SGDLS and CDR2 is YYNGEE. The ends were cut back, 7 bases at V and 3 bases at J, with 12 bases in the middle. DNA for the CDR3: TGTGCCAGCGGACTCCAAACAACAGATACGCAGTATTTT. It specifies CASGLQTTDTQYF.

Here the CDR3 reads CASSFRDRRNQPQHF. In nucleotides, the CDR3 is TGTGCCAGCAGTTTCAGGGATCGGCGCAATCAGCCCCAGCATTTT. This chain connects TRBV28 to TRBJ1-5; D possibly corresponds to TRBD1 (5 bases). The CDR3 spans 15 residues. The germline CDR1 and CDR2 sequences are MDHEN and SYDVKM. V was pared by 3 bases and J by 2 bases, with 11 bases between.

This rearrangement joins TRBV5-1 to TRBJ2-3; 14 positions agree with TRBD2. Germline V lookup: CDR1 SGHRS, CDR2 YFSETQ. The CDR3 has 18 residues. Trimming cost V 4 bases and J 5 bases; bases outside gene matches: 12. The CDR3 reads CASSRTSGGTRREDTQYF. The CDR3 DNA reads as TGCGCCAGCAGCCGGACTAGCGGGGGGACCCGCCGGGAAGATACGCAGTATTTT. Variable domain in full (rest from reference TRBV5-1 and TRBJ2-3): KAGVTQTPRYLIKTRGQQVTLSCSPISGHRSVSWYQQTPGQGLQFLFEYFSETQRNKGNFPGRFSGRQFSNSRSEMNVSTLELGDSALYLCASSRTSGGTRREDTQYFGPGTRLTVL.

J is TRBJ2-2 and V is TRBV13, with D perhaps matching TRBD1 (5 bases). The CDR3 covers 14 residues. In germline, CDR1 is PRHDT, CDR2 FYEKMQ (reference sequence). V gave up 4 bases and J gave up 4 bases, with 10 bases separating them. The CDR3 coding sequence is TGTGCCAGCAGCTGGACAACAGGCACCGGGGAGCTGTTTTTT. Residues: CASSWTTGTGELFF.

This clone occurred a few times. The CDR3 loop is CASTPGLGAYEQYF. The DNA of the CDR3 is TGTGCCAGCACCCCCGGGTTAGGGGCCTACGAGCAGTACTTC. J is TRBJ2-7 and V is TRBV5-4; weak D call: TRBD1 (5 bases). Germline CDR1 SGHNT, CDR2 YYREEE (reference sequence). The CDR3 covers 14 residues. The V and J ends lost 6 bases and 2 bases respectively, with 15 bases between them.

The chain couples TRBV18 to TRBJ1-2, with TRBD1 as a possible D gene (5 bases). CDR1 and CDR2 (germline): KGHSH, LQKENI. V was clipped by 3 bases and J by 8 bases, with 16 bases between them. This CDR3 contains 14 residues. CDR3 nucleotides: TGTGCCAGCTCACCTGGGACTGCTACGGGGGGCTACACCTTC. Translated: CASSPGTATGGYTF.

CDR3 loop: CASSGGKDRASYEQYF. CDR3 in DNA: TGTGCCAGCTCAGGCGGGAAGGACAGGGCCTCCTACGAGCAGTACTTC. The V gene is TRBV18, the J gene TRBJ2-7, with TRBD1 identical over 8 bases. V dropped 5 bases and J dropped 0; count of bases not matched to a gene: 9. Germline lookup yields CDR1 KGHSH and CDR2 LQKENI. This CDR3 comprises 16 residues.

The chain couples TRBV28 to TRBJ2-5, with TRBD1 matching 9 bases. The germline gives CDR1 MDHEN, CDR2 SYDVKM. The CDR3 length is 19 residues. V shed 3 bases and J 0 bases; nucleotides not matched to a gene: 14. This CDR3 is CASSFHSGQGIENQETQYF. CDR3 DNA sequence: TGTGCCAGCAGTTTTCATTCGGGACAGGGTATCGAGAACCAAGAGACCCAGTACTTC.

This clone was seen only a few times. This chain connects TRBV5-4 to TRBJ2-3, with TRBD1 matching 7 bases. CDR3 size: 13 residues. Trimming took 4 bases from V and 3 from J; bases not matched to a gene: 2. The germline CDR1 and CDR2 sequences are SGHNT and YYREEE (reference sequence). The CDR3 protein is CASSLTGTDTQYF. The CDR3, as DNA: TGTGCCAGCAGCCTGACAGGGACAGATACGCAGTATTTT.

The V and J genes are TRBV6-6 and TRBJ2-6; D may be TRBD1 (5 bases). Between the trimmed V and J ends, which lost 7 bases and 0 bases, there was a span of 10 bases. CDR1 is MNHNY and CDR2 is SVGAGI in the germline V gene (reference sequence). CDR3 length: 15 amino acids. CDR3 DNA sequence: TGTGCCAGCATAGCAGGGCGCTCTGGGGCCAACGTCCTGACTTTC. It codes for CASIAGRSGANVLTF.

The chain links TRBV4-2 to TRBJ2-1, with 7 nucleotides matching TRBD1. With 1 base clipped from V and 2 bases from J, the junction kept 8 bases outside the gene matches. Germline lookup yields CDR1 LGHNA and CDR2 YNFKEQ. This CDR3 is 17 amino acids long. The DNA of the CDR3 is TGTGCCAGCAGCCAAGCCCAGGGGGTGAGCCCCTACAATGAGCAGTTCTTC. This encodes CASSQAQGVSPYNEQFF.

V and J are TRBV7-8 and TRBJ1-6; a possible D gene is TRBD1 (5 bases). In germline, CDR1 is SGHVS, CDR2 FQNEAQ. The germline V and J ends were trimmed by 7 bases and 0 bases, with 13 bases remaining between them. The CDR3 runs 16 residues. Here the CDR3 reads CASTDRGSSYNSPLHF. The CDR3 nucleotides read TGTGCCAGCACGGATCGGGGGAGCTCCTATAATTCACCCCTCCACTTT.

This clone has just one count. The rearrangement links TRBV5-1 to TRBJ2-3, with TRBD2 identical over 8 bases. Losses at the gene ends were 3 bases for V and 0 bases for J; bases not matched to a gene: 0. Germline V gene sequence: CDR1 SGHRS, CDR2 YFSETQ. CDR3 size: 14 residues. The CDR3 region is CASSSSGSTDTQYF. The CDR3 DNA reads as TGCGCCAGCAGCTCTAGCGGGAGCACAGATACGCAGTATTTT.

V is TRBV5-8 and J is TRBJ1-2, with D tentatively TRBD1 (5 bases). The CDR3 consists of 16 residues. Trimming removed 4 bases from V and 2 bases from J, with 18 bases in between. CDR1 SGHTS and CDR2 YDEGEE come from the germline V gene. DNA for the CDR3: TGTGCCAGCAGCACCATGGGGCGGTTTACAAACTATGGCTACACCTTC. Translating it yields CASSTMGRFTNYGYTF. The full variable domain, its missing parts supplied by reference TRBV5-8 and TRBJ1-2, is EAGVTQSPTHLIKTRGQQATLRCSPISGHTSVYWYQQALGLGLQFLLWYDEGEERNRGNFPPRFSGRQFPNYSSELNVNALELEDSALYLCASSTMGRFTNYGYTFGSGTRLTVV.

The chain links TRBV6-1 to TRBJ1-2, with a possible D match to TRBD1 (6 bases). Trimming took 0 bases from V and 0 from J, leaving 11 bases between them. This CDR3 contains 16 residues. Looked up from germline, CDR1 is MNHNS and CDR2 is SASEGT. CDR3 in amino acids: CASSEAGDIANYGYTF. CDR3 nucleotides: TGTGCCAGCAGTGAAGCGGGGGACATAGCTAACTATGGCTACACCTTC.

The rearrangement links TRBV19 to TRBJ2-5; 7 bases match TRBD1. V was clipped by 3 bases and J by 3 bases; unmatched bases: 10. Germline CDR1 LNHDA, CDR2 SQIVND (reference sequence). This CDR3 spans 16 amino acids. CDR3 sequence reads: CASSMTTGFGKETQYF. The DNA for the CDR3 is TGTGCCAGTAGTATGACGACAGGGTTCGGAAAAGAGACCCAGTACTTC.

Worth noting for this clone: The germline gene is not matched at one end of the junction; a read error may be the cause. The CDR3, as DNA: TGTGCCAGCGGCCAAGGCCCGGGTGGCGGGAGCCCGAGCTCCTACGAGCAGTACTTC. This translates into CASGQGPGGGSPSSYEQYF. The chain carries TRBV4-2 and TRBJ2-7; 7 bases are shared with TRBD2. The germline gives CDR1 LGHNA, CDR2 YNFKEQ. This CDR3 spans 19 amino acids.

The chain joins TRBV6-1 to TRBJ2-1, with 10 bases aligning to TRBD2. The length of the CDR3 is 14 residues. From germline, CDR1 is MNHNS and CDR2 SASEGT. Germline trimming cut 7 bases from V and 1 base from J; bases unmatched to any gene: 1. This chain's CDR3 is CASTSGSSYNEQFF. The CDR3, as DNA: TGTGCCAGCACTAGCGGGAGTTCCTACAATGAGCAGTTCTTC.

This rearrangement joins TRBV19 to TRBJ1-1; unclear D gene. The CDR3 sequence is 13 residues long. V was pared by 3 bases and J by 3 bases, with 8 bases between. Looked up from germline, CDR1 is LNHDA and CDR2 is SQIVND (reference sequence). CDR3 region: CASSIGRDTEAFF. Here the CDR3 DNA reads TGTGCCAGTAGTATTGGGCGGGACACTGAAGCTTTCTTT.

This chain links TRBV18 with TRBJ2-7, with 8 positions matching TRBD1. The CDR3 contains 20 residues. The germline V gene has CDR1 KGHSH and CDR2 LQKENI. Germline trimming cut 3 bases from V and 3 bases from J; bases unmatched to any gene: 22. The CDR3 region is CASSPRVRAGRQGLNYEQYF. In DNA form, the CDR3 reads TGTGCCAGCTCACCGAGGGTCCGGGCCGGGCGACAGGGGCTTAACTACGAGCAGTACTTC.

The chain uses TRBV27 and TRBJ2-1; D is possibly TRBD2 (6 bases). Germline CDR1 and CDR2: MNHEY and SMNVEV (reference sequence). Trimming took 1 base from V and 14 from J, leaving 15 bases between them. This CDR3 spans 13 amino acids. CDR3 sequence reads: CASSLYGGTSEFF. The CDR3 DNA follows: TGTGCCAGCAGTTTATATGGGGGGACTTCGGAGTTCTTC.

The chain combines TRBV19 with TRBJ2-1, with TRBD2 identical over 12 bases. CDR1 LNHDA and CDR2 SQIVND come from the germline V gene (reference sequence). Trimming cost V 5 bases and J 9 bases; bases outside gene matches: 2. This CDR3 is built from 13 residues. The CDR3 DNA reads TGTGCCAGTAGTGGACTAGCGGGGAGTGAGCAGTTCTTC. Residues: CASSGLAGSEQFF. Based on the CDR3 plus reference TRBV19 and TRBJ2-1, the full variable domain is DGGITQSPKYLFRKEGQNVTLSCEQNLNHDAMYWYRQDPGQGLRLIYYSQIVNDFQKGDIAEGYSVSREKKESFPLTVTSAQKNPTAFYLCASSGLAGSEQFFGPGTRLTVL.

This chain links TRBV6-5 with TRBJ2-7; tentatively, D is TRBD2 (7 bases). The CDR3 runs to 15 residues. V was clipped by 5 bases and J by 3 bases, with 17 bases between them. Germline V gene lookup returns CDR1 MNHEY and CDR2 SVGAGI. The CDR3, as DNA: TGTGCCAGCAGTCAGAAGGGGGGGGGAATCTACGAGCAGTACTTC. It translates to CASSQKGGGIYEQYF.

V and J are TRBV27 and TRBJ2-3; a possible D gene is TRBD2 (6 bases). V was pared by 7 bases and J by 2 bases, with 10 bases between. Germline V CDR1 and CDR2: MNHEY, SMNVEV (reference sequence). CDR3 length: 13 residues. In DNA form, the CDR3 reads TGTGCCAGCAAGGTGGACTACACAGATACGCAGTATTTT. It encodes CASKVDYTDTQYF.

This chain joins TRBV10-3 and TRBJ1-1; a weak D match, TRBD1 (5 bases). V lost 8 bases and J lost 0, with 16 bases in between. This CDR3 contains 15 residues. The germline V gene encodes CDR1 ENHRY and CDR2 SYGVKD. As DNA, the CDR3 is TGTGCCATCCGGCGTGACAGAGATATGAACACTGAAGCTTTCTTT. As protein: CAIRRDRDMNTEAFF.

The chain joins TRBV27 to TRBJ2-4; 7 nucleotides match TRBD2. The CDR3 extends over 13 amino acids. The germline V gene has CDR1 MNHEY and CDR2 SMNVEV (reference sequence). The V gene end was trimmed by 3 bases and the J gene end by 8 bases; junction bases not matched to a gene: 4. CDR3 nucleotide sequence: TGTGCCAGCAGTTTCCGGGAGGCGGACATTCAGTACTTC. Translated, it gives CASSFREADIQYF.